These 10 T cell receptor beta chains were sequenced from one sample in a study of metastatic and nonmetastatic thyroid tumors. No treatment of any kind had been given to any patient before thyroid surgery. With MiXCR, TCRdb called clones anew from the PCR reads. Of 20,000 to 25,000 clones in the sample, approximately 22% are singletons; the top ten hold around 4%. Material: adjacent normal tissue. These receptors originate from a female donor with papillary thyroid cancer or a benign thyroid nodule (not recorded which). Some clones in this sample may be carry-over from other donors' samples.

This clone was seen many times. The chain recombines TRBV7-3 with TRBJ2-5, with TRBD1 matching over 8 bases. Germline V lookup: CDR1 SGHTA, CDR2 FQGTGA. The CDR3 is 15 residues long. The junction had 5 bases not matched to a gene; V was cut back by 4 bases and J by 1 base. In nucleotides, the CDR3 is TGTGCCAGCAGCTCGGGACAGGCCTCCCAAGAGACCCAGTACTTC. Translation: CASSSGQASQETQYF.

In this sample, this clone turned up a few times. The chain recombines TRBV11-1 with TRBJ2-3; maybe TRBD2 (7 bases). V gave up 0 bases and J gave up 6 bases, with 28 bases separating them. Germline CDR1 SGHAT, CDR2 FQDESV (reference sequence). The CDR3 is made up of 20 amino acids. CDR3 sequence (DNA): TGTGCCAGCAGCTTAGCGGGGGGCGGGAGAAATGGTTCCCCCCAGGATACGCAGTATTTT. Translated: CASSLAGGGRNGSPQDTQYF.

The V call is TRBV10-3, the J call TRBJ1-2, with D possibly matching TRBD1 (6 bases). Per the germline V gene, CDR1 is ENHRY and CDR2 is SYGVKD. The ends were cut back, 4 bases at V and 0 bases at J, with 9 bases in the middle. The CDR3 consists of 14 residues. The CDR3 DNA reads TGTGCCATCAGTGGGGGGACAACTAACTATGGCTACACCTTC. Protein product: CAISGGTTNYGYTF.

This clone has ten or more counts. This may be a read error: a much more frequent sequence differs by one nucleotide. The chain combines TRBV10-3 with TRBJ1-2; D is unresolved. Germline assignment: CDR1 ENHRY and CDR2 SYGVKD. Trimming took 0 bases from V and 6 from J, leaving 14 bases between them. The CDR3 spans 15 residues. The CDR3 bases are TGTGCCATCAGTGAGTCGTCTCATCCCCCGGATGGCTACACCTTC. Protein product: CAISESSHPPDGYTF.

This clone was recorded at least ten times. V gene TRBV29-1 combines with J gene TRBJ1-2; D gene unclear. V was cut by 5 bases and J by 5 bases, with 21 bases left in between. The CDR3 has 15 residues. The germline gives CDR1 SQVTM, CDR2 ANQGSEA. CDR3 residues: CSVTLRGQARYGYTF. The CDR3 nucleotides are TGCAGCGTTACCCTCAGAGGGCAGGCTCGGTATGGCTACACCTTC.

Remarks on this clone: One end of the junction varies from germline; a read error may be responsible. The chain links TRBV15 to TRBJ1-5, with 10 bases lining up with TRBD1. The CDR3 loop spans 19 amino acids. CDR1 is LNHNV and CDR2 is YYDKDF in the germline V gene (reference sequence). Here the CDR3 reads CATRRGRDRGLNSNQPQHF. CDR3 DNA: TGTGCCACCAGAAGAGGTAGGGACAGGGGATTAAATAGCAATCAGCCCCAGCATTTT.

The DNA of the CDR3 is TGTGCCAGCAGCGTTTTCGGGACAGGGGGCACTGAAGCTTTCTTT. Its protein is CASSVFGTGGTEAFF. V is TRBV11-2 and J is TRBJ1-1; TRBD1 matches at 11 bases. The junction had 6 bases not matched to a gene; V was cut back by 5 bases and J by 4 bases. Germline V CDR1 and CDR2: SGHAT, FQNNGV. This CDR3 has 15 amino acids.

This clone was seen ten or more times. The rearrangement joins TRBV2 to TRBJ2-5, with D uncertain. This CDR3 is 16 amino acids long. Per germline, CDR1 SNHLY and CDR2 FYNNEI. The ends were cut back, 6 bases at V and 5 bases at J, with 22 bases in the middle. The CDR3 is CASSGLLATLRETQYF. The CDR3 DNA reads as TGTGCCAGCAGCGGTCTTCTCGCGACTCTTCGGGAGACCCAGTACTTC.

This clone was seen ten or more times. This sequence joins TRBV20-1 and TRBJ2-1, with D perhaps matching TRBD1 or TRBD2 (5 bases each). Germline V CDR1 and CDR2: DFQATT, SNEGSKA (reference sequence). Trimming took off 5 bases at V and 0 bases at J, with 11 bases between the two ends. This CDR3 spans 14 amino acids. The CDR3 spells CSAPAGSSYNEQFF. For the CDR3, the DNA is TGCAGTGCTCCCGCAGGGAGCTCCTACAATGAGCAGTTCTTC.

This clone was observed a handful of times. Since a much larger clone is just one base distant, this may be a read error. CDR3 DNA sequence: TGTGCCAGCAGTTTCGCGACAGCGTTCGAGACCCAGTACTTC. Protein: CASSFATAFETQYF. The rearrangement uses TRBV25-1 and TRBJ2-5; maybe TRBD1 (5 bases). This CDR3 is 14 amino acids long. The germline V and J ends were trimmed by 5 bases and 5 bases, with 15 bases remaining between them. CDR1 and CDR2 from the germline V gene are MGHDK and SYGVNS.